This TCR beta chain was recovered during a study of blood T cell repertoires in COVID-19. Looking at the study overall: Sample material is recorded as cDNA or gDNA derived from T cells, B-cell-depleted T cells, or PBMCs.

Sequenced by immunoSEQ multiplex PCR; TCRdb stores in-frame clones only, minus some. The sample gives 65,000 to 95,000 clones, roughly 80% of which show up once; roughly a third is in the top ten. Germline assignment: CDR1 SNHLY and CDR2 FYNNEI. Trimming pared 5 bases from V and 3 bases from J, leaving 7 bases between. This CDR3 region has 13 residues. The TCR sequence derives from a man aged 55 to 70 with COVID-19, enrolled during active disease. The chain uses TRBV2 and TRBJ2-2; D unclear. Sequenced input: peripheral blood. The DNA for the CDR3 is TGTGCCAGCAGTTTACAGTACACCGGGGAGCTGTTTTTT. It translates to CASSLQYTGELFF.